This entry describes one T cell receptor beta chain. The antigen remains unidentified. A J-beta primer mix and a sample-barcoded 5' primer were used in a second PCR of about 7 to 12 cycles. A single record per CDR3 protein comes from TCRdb applying MiXCR to the 5' RACE reads. Of about 510,000 distinct CDR3 sequences in the sample, around 27% were seen once. The CDR3 sequence is 17 residues long. The V gene lost 6 bases and the J gene lost 1 base, with 18 bases spanning the gap. From germline, CDR1 is ENHRY and CDR2 SYGVKD. These data are taken from a study of blood T cells in healthy people across ages. The study's findings and limits: Per million T cells, TCR beta diversity dropped roughly linearly as age increased.

These records were also assigned to another study, of T cells of mothers and their children. From that study: Added by the second PCR's M1S primer were sample barcodes and 2-4 random nucleotides. Overlap measured in related mother-child pairs was slightly, non-significantly higher than in unrelated pairs.

The gene calls are TRBV10-3 and TRBJ2-2; tentatively, D is TRBD2 (6 bases). This sequence originates from a boy aged 2 to 10 in good health. The sample comprised blood. In DNA, the CDR3 is TGTGCCATCAGCGAAAACGGAGGGGCTCTGAACACCGGGGAGCTGTTTTTT. It codes for CAISENGGALNTGELFF.